What follows are 30 T cell receptor beta chains derived from one specimen sequenced in a study of T cell responses to AZD1222 COVID-19 vaccine. The table came from immunoSEQ multiplex PCR; TCRdb's copy has only in-frame clones and leaves some out. Among about 97,000 clones listed, roughly 80% were seen once. The sample in question was peripheral blood, obtained on day 0 of AZD1222 vaccination. Receptors originate from an adult in good health.

The chain couples TRBV6-2 or TRBV6-3 to TRBJ1-1; D remains ambiguous. Germline V gene lookup returns CDR1 MNHEY and CDR2 SVGEGT. The CDR3 spans 13 residues. V was trimmed by 0 bases and J by 1 base, leaving 3 bases between them. CDR3 loop: CASSYSWNTEAFF. The CDR3 nucleotides read TGTGCCAGCAGTTACTCCTGGAACACTGAAGCTTTCTTT.

At least ten counts were recorded for this clone. The chain uses TRBV7-3 and TRBJ1-2; 8 bases match TRBD1. Germline V lookup: CDR1 SGHTA, CDR2 FQGTGA. Losses at the gene ends were 4 bases for V and 7 bases for J; bases not matched to a gene: 8. The CDR3 extends over 14 amino acids. For the CDR3, the DNA is TGTGCCAGCAGCTCATCAGGGGGCTTGTTTGGCTACACCTTC. As protein: CASSSSGGLFGYTF.

The V call is TRBV3-1 (or the pseudogene TRBV3-2), the J call TRBJ2-2, with unresolved D. Germline CDR1 and CDR2: LGHDT and YNNKEL (reference sequence). The V end was cut by 6 bases, the J end by 0 bases, with 8 bases between. The CDR3 covers 14 residues. The CDR3 DNA reads TGTGCCAGCAGACCGGCCCCGAACACCGGGGAGCTGTTTTTT. As protein: CASRPAPNTGELFF.

This clone was found a few times. The chain recombines TRBV12-3 or TRBV12-4 with TRBJ2-7; a weak D match, TRBD2 (6 bases). This CDR3 spans 12 amino acids. Between the trimmed V and J ends, which lost 6 bases and 3 bases, there was a span of 9 bases. As DNA, the CDR3 is TGTGCCAGCAGCCCGGGACTCTACGAGCAGTACTTC. Protein: CASSPGLYEQYF.

V is TRBV7-2 and J is TRBJ2-2; D possibly corresponds to TRBD1 (7 bases). The germline V and J ends were trimmed by 2 bases and 4 bases, with 11 bases remaining between them. The CDR3 covers 15 residues. CDR1 is SGHTA and CDR2 is FQGNSA in the germline V gene. CDR3 coding DNA: TGTGCCAGCAGCTTACGGCAGGGGGGCACCGGGGAGCTGTTTTTT. Translating it yields CASSLRQGGTGELFF.

The CDR3 spells CASSEADRGEQYV. CDR3 nucleotides: TGTGCCAGCAGTGAAGCGGACAGGGGGGAGCAGTACGTC. The chain uses TRBV6-1 and TRBJ2-7; TRBD1 agrees at 10 bases. The V gene's germline CDR1 is MNHNS and CDR2 SASEGT. Trimming took 0 bases from V and 7 from J; bases not matched to a gene: 0. This CDR3 contains 13 residues.

V and J are TRBV5-1 and TRBJ1-4, with a tentative D call TRBD1 (5 bases). CDR1 SGHRS and CDR2 YFSETQ come from the germline V gene. The CDR3 sequence is 14 residues long. Between the trimmed V and J ends, which lost 0 bases and 4 bases, there was a span of 7 bases. The CDR3 DNA is TGCGCCAGCAGCTTGGCTCAGGGTAATGAAAAACTGTTTTTT. Translated: CASSLAQGNEKLFF.

V and J are TRBV3-1 (or the pseudogene TRBV3-2) and TRBJ2-5; D might be TRBD1 or TRBD2, each matching 5 bases. The CDR3 has 13 amino acids. V gave up 6 bases and J gave up 7 bases, with 15 bases separating them. Germline-derived CDR1 and CDR2 are LGHDT and YNNKEL (reference sequence). Here the CDR3 reads CASRRDDRGTQYF. CDR3 nucleotide sequence: TGTGCCAGCAGGAGGGACGATAGAGGGACCCAGTACTTC.

This chain uses TRBV5-6 with TRBJ1-6; D is unresolved. Germline V CDR1 and CDR2: SGHDT, YYEEEE. This CDR3 is 16 amino acids long. V was pared by 1 base and J by 5 bases, with 13 bases between. The CDR3 protein is CASSLPPGRNNSPLHF. The CDR3 DNA sequence: TGTGCCAGCAGCTTGCCGCCAGGAAGAAATAATTCACCCCTCCACTTT. Full variable domain (missing parts from reference TRBV5-6 and TRBJ1-6): DAGVTQSPTHLIKTRGQQVTLRCSPKSGHDTVSWYQQALGQGPQFIFQYYEEEERQRGNFPDRFSGHQFPNYSSELNVNALLLGDSALYLCASSLPPGRNNSPLHFGNGTRLTVT.

The CDR3 spells CASGLGTESAFF. In DNA, the CDR3 is TGTGCTAGTGGCCTAGGGACCGAGTCGGCTTTCTTT. The chain has TRBV12-5 and TRBJ1-1, with D perhaps TRBD1 (5 bases). Germline V lookup: CDR1 LGHNT, CDR2 FRNRAP. V lost 6 bases to trimming and J lost 11 bases, with 16 bases between them. The CDR3 runs 12 residues.

The chain has TRBV19 and TRBJ1-2; tentatively, D is TRBD1 (6 bases). The CDR3 extends over 13 amino acids. Germline CDR1 LNHDA, CDR2 SQIVND (reference sequence). V was shortened by 10 bases and J by 1 base, with 13 bases between the two germline ends. CDR3 residues: CATQRQVNYGYTF. The CDR3 DNA follows: TGTGCCACCCAGCGACAGGTTAACTATGGCTACACCTTC. Full variable domain (missing parts from reference TRBV19 and TRBJ1-2): DGGITQSPKYLFRKEGQNVTLSCEQNLNHDAMYWYRQDPGQGLRLIYYSQIVNDFQKGDIAEGYSVSREKKESFPLTVTSAQKNPTAFYLCATQRQVNYGYTFGSGTRLTVV.

The J gene is TRBJ1-5, the V gene TRBV28, with 8 bases aligning to TRBD1. CDR3 length: 16 amino acids. V dropped 6 bases and J dropped 6; count of bases not matched to a gene: 13. Germline-derived CDR1 and CDR2 are MDHEN and SYDVKM. Here the CDR3 DNA reads TGTGCCAGCAGCCTGGCCGGACAGGGAAGTATTCAGCCCCAGCATTTT. Protein product: CASSLAGQGSIQPQHF. Using reference TRBV28 and TRBJ1-5 for the parts outside the CDR3, the full variable domain is DVKVTQSSRYLVKRTGEKVFLECVQDMDHENMFWYRQDPGLGLRLIYFSYDVKMKEKGDIPEGYSVSREKKERFSLILESASTNQTSMYLCASSLAGQGSIQPQHFGDGTRLSIL.

The chain couples TRBV7-2 to TRBJ1-5, with TRBD1 matching over 11 bases. V shed 4 bases and J 6 bases; nucleotides not matched to a gene: 2. Germline V gene sequence: CDR1 SGHTA, CDR2 FQGNSA. There are 14 residues in the CDR3. CDR3 DNA: TGTGCCAGCAGCTCCGGGACAGGGGGTCAGCCCCAGCATTTT. It yields the protein CASSSGTGGQPQHF.

The chain carries TRBV5-8 and TRBJ2-1, with D uncertain. Trimming left V 0 bases short and J 0 bases short, with 4 bases between. The CDR3 is 14 residues long. CDR1 is SGHTS, CDR2 YDEGEE, per germline. The DNA for the CDR3 is TGTGCCAGCAGCTTGGGAAGCTCCTACAATGAGCAGTTCTTC. Residues: CASSLGSSYNEQFF.

The count of this clone is one. This rearrangement joins TRBV7-8 to TRBJ1-6, with TRBD1 matching over 10 bases. CDR3 length equals 17 residues. V dropped 2 bases and J dropped 9; count of bases not matched to a gene: 10. CDR1 is SGHVS, CDR2 FQNEAQ, per germline. The CDR3 sequence is CASSLSTAGTGASPLHF. CDR3 nucleotides: TGTGCCAGCAGCTTATCGACGGCCGGGACAGGGGCTTCACCCCTCCACTTT.

This sequence joins TRBV24-1 and TRBJ2-5; tentative D call: TRBD1 (5 bases). This CDR3 is 16 amino acids long. V was clipped by 3 bases and J by 4 bases, with 17 bases between them. CDR1 is KGHDR and CDR2 is SFDVKD in the germline V gene. This chain's CDR3 is CATSDQTLAGSETQYF. The CDR3 coding sequence is TGTGCCACCAGTGATCAAACCCTTGCAGGGTCAGAGACCCAGTACTTC.

This rearrangement joins TRBV5-6 to TRBJ1-2; D remains unclear. CDR1 and CDR2 from the germline V gene are SGHDT and YYEEEE. Trimming stripped 1 base from V and 6 bases from J, with 10 bases between. CDR3 size: 13 residues. The CDR3 loop reads CASSLRSADGYTF. CDR3 nucleotides: TGTGCCAGCAGCTTGCGGTCAGCCGATGGCTACACCTTC.

The rearrangement uses TRBV5-1 and TRBJ2-6; D uncertain. There are 16 residues in the CDR3. With 6 bases removed from V and 0 bases from J, the gap between germline ends came to 13 bases. Germline V gene lookup returns CDR1 SGHRS and CDR2 YFSETQ. CDR3 sequence: CASTLSLSSGANVLTF. The CDR3 DNA reads as TGCGCCAGCACGCTGTCTTTGAGCTCTGGGGCCAACGTCCTGACTTTC.

V gene TRBV11-2 combines with J gene TRBJ1-6, with D unclear. Germline CDR1 reads SGHAT; CDR2 reads FQNNGV. Trimming stripped 2 bases from V and 3 bases from J, with 5 bases between. The CDR3 is 14 residues long. For the CDR3, the DNA is TGTGCCAGCAGCTTAAACGGCTATAATTCACCCCTCCACTTT. Protein product: CASSLNGYNSPLHF.

V gene TRBV3-1 (or the pseudogene TRBV3-2) combines with J gene TRBJ2-1; D is unclear. The V gene's germline CDR1 is LGHDT and CDR2 YNNKEL (reference sequence). The CDR3 contains 16 residues. With 1 base removed from V and 7 bases from J, the gap between germline ends came to 17 bases. CDR3 in amino acids: CASSQGSSPVLNEQFF. The CDR3 DNA is TGTGCCAGCAGCCAAGGGTCTAGTCCGGTTCTGAATGAGCAGTTCTTC.

This chain connects TRBV28 to TRBJ1-3; D gene ambiguous. Trimming removed 5 bases at V and 0 bases at J, with 5 bases between. Germline V gene lookup returns CDR1 MDHEN and CDR2 SYDVKM. The CDR3 is 13 amino acids. DNA for the CDR3: TGTGCCAGCAGTACGAACTCTGGAAACACCATATATTTT. This encodes CASSTNSGNTIYF.

In DNA form, the CDR3 reads TGTGCCAGCACGGGCGGGGGAGCTGAAGCTTTCTTT. Protein sequence: CASTGGGAEAFF. V is TRBV9 and J is TRBJ1-1, with a weak D call TRBD1 (5 bases). This CDR3 is built from 12 residues. Germline CDR1 and CDR2: SGDLS and YYNGEE. The germline V and J ends were trimmed by 6 bases and 6 bases, with 12 bases remaining between them.

The chain links TRBV29-1 to TRBJ2-1; D may be TRBD1 or TRBD2 (5 bases each). CDR3 length equals 12 residues. The ends were cut back, 7 bases at V and 10 bases at J, with 17 bases in the middle. The germline V gene has CDR1 SQVTM and CDR2 ANQGSEA. The CDR3 loop is CSAGDPRIEQFF. The CDR3 bases are TGCAGCGCCGGGGACCCTCGGATAGAGCAGTTCTTC.

The chain uses TRBV11-2 and TRBJ1-1; D perhaps matches TRBD1 (5 bases). Trimming took 3 bases from V and 5 from J, leaving 10 bases between them. CDR3 length equals 13 residues. The V gene's germline CDR1 is SGHAT and CDR2 FQNNGV. Here the CDR3 DNA reads TGTGCCAGCAGCTTGGAAGGGGTTACTGAAGCTTTCTTT. Its protein product is CASSLEGVTEAFF.

V and J are TRBV28 and TRBJ2-1; D is unresolved. Germline V gives CDR1 MDHEN, CDR2 SYDVKM. The germline V and J ends were trimmed by 5 bases and 6 bases, with 11 bases remaining between them. This CDR3 spans 13 amino acids. CDR3 sequence: CASSPPQRNEQFF. The CDR3 DNA sequence: TGTGCCAGCAGTCCCCCGCAGCGCAATGAGCAGTTCTTC.

This chain links TRBV3-1 (or the pseudogene TRBV3-2) with TRBJ1-2; D is possibly TRBD1 (6 bases). Trimming left V 6 bases short and J 5 bases short, with 16 bases between. The CDR3 is 14 amino acids. The germline V gene has CDR1 LGHDT and CDR2 YNNKEL (reference sequence). CDR3 sequence: CASSLRDTLYGYTF. The CDR3 DNA is TGTGCCAGCAGTTTAAGGGACACTCTGTATGGCTACACCTTC.

This clone has a handful of counts. The chain joins TRBV11-3 to TRBJ1-1, with unresolved D. The CDR3 covers 13 residues. The ends were cut back, 5 bases at V and 2 bases at J, with 9 bases in the middle. The germline V gene encodes CDR1 SGHNT and CDR2 YENEEA. This CDR3 is CASSQQSNTEAFF. CDR3 bases: TGTGCCAGCAGCCAGCAGTCTAACACTGAAGCTTTCTTT.

The chain couples TRBV28 to TRBJ1-4; a weak D match, TRBD1 (5 bases). Germline V gene lookup returns CDR1 MDHEN and CDR2 SYDVKM. V was pared by 7 bases and J by 4 bases, with 16 bases between. The CDR3 runs 15 residues. CDR3 bases: TGTGCCAGCACCCCCACAGGTTTGGATAATGAAAAACTGTTTTTT. This sequence encodes CASTPTGLDNEKLFF.

The rearrangement joins TRBV28 to TRBJ1-2; TRBD1 matches at 7 bases. From germline, CDR1 is MDHEN and CDR2 SYDVKM. CDR3 length: 13 amino acids. V gave up 5 bases and J gave up 2 bases; unmatched junction bases: 2. In DNA, the CDR3 is TGTGCCAGCAGTCCACAGGGGAACTATGGCTACACCTTC. It specifies CASSPQGNYGYTF.

A few counts support this clone. The rearrangement joins TRBV5-6 to TRBJ1-5; D is unclear. The CDR3 covers 14 residues. Germline V gives CDR1 SGHDT, CDR2 YYEEEE. Trimming pared 1 base from V and 5 bases from J, leaving 10 bases between. As DNA, the CDR3 is TGTGCCAGCAGCTTGTATGTGTCAGATCAGCCCCAGCATTTT. It translates to CASSLYVSDQPQHF.